This T cell receptor beta chain was profiled in a study of regulatory T cells in long-lasting Graves disease. On the study more broadly: The criterion for persistent Graves' disease was over 5 years of antithyroid drugs with positive TSH receptor antibodies.

With 3 bases removed from V and 2 bases from J, the gap between germline ends came to 8 bases. The germline V gene has CDR1 SGHRS and CDR2 YFSETQ. This CDR3 contains 13 residues. Time point given: persistent/refractory GD, antithyroid drugs over 5 years with positive TRAb. Following extraction of RNA from PBMCs, that RNA was used to make the TCR library. General observations from the study: Favored usage of TRBV28, TRBJ1-2 and TRBJ2-5 was recorded in persistent disease. Fewer public clonotypes were shared by new patients (around 960) than by persistent patients (about 2,800).

This clonotype was seen only a few times. Its target is unknown. Libraries of TCR beta came from iRepertoire HTBI primers plus Arm-PCR of CDR3 regions. TCRdb independently ran MiXCR on the multiplex PCR reads; one entry per CDR3 protein. The sample records approximately 400,000 distinct CDR3 sequences, roughly a quarter being singletons. The starting material was peripheral blood mononuclear cells (PBMCs), obtained when the disease was refractory, from a patient treated with antithyroid drugs. The sequence was collected from a female donor with Graves disease. The chain has TRBV5-1 and TRBJ1-2; D is unresolved. The CDR3 DNA follows: TGCGCCAGCAGCTCGGACGGGAACTATGGCTACACCTTC. It yields the protein CASSSDGNYGYTF.